This is a list of T cell receptor beta chains from one sample in a study of cytomegalovirus exposure and HLA in healthy donors. TCRdb keeps only in-frame clones here, not all; method: immunoSEQ multiplex PCR. The data hold about 180,000 clones, with 84% observed a single time. The sequencing sample was made of PBMCs. The receptors derive from a girl aged 2-10 years in good health and CMV-seropositive. The CDR3 runs from the conserved cysteine through the conserved F or W. The D gene is left open where the match is weak. The size of a clone is reported for some rows only, either as once, few or many, or as a class for expanded clones.

D gene,V gene,clone size,J gene,CDR3 length,CDR3 protein,CDR3 DNA
NA,TRBV4-1,NA,TRBJ2-7,17,CASSQDRWWTEVFEQYF,TGCGCCAGCAGCCAAGATAGATGGTGGACAGAGGTTTTCGAGCAGTACTTC
NA,TRBV4-1,NA,TRBJ1-4,16,CASSQEGEGTNEKLFF,TGCGCCAGCAGCCAAGAGGGCGAGGGAACTAATGAAAAACTGTTTTTT
TRBD1,TRBV28,NA,TRBJ2-7,14,CASTWTGVSYEQYF,TGTGCCAGCACCTGGACAGGGGTCTCCTACGAGCAGTACTTC
NA,TRBV28,NA,TRBJ1-1,12,CASSLYYEEAFF,TGTGCCAGCAGTTTATACTACGAAGAAGCTTTCTTT
NA,TRBV10-1,NA,TRBJ2-2,14,CASSESPLTGELFF,TGCGCCAGCAGTGAGTCCCCCCTCACCGGGGAGCTGTTTTTT
NA,TRBV10-3,NA,TRBJ1-2,12,CAISLPGNGYTF,TGTGCCATCAGCCTACCGGGAAATGGCTACACCTTC
TRBD2,TRBV2,NA,TRBJ2-7,15,CASRGLAGPAYEQYF,TGTGCCAGCAGGGGACTAGCGGGACCAGCCTACGAGCAGTACTTC
NA,TRBV19,NA,TRBJ2-1,15,CASSGGLAVYNEQFF,TGTGCCAGTAGTGGGGGGCTAGCGGTTTACAATGAGCAGTTCTTC
NA,TRBV5-3,once,TRBJ2-5,16,CASGLRVYRDQETQYF,TGTGCCAGCGGTTTACGAGTATACAGGGATCAAGAGACCCAGTACTTC
NA,TRBV11-3,NA,TRBJ2-3,11,CASSPADTQYF,TGTGCCAGCAGCCCGGCAGATACGCAGTATTTT
NA,TRBV4-1,NA,TRBJ2-3,16,CASSQEGGIRTDTQYF,TGCGCCAGCAGCCAAGAAGGCGGAATACGCACAGATACGCAGTATTTT
NA,TRBV9,NA,TRBJ1-4,15,CASSLGGGAGEKLFF,TGTGCCAGCAGCCTAGGTGGGGGAGCGGGTGAAAAACTGTTTTTT
NA,TRBV6-1,few,TRBJ2-6,14,CASSEHSGANVLTF,TGTGCCAGCAGTGAACACTCTGGGGCCAACGTCCTGACTTTC
NA,TRBV4-1,NA,TRBJ2-5,13,CASSQLRGETQYF,TGCGCCAGCAGCCAATTGAGAGGTGAGACCCAGTACTTC
NA,TRBV27,once,TRBJ1-2,17,CASSLSRPGIVYRGYTF,TGTGCCAGCAGTTTATCGAGGCCAGGGATCGTTTATCGTGGCTACACCTTC
NA,TRBV9,NA,TRBJ2-7,15,CASSVGDFLTYEQYF,TGTGCCAGCAGCGTAGGGGACTTCCTGACCTACGAGCAGTACTTC
NA,TRBV6-6,NA,TRBJ2-7,14,CASRLAEGSYEQYF,TGTGCCAGCAGGTTAGCGGAGGGGTCCTACGAGCAGTACTTC
NA,TRBV5-1,NA,TRBJ2-1,13,CASHEGGRHEQFF,TGCGCCAGCCACGAGGGAGGAAGGCATGAGCAGTTCTTC
TRBD1,TRBV7-2,NA,TRBJ2-7,16,CASSLAWARGLHEQYF,TGTGCCAGCAGCTTAGCTTGGGCCAGGGGGCTCCACGAGCAGTACTTC
TRBD2,TRBV11-2,NA,TRBJ2-2,14,CASSPGRTSGELFF,TGTGCCAGCAGCCCAGGGCGGACTAGCGGCGAGCTGTTTTTT
TRBD2,TRBV11-3,NA,TRBJ2-1,15,CASSLVTSGNNEQFF,TGTGCCAGCAGCTTAGTGACTAGCGGGAACAATGAGCAGTTCTTC
NA,TRBV11-3,NA,TRBJ1-5,14,CAKLGGSDNQPQHF,TGTGCCAAACTAGGGGGAAGCGACAATCAGCCCCAGCATTTT
NA,TRBV19,NA,TRBJ2-7,16,CASSRYDRDSSYEQYF,TGTGCCAGTAGCCGGTACGACAGGGACTCCTCATACGAGCAGTACTTC
NA,TRBV4-2,NA,TRBJ2-5,16,CASSQVAGSPQETQYF,TGTGCCAGCAGCCAAGTTGCGGGATCTCCGCAAGAGACCCAGTACTTC
TRBD2,TRBV10-3,NA,TRBJ2-3,16,CAIRGLAGGSTDTQYF,TGTGCCATCCGCGGACTAGCGGGGGGAAGCACAGATACGCAGTATTTT
TRBD1,TRBV14,NA,TRBJ2-7,15,CASSQLGQGLYEQYF,TGTGCCAGCAGCCAACTGGGACAGGGGTTATACGAGCAGTACTTC
TRBD2,TRBV28,NA,TRBJ2-1,14,CASGKTSGHNEQFF,TGTGCCAGCGGAAAGACTAGCGGTCACAATGAGCAGTTCTTC
TRBD2,TRBV7-2,NA,TRBJ2-1,15,CASWGSSGTHNEQFF,TGTGCCAGTTGGGGGAGTAGCGGGACTCACAATGAGCAGTTCTTC